Each of the 18 T cell receptor beta chains below was sequenced from the same sample in a study of T cell responses to AZD1222 COVID-19 vaccine. TCRdb keeps only in-frame clones here, not all; method: immunoSEQ multiplex PCR. The sample has about 120,000 clones, roughly 89% seen once. Sample: peripheral blood, taken on day 0 of AZD1222 vaccination. These receptors were collected from an adult in good health.

The chain links TRBV3-1 (or the pseudogene TRBV3-2) to TRBJ2-3, with 13 bases identical to TRBD2. The V and J ends lost 4 bases and 7 bases, in that order; junction bases with no gene match: 5. The CDR3 loop spans 15 amino acids. Germline V gene lookup returns CDR1 LGHDT and CDR2 YNNKEL (reference sequence). The CDR3 sequence is CASSPGLAGVYTQYF. In DNA form, the CDR3 reads TGTGCCAGCAGCCCCGGACTAGCGGGAGTTTATACGCAGTATTTT.

This chain links TRBV14 with TRBJ1-4, with TRBD1 identical over 7 bases. Germline V CDR1 and CDR2: SGHDN, FVKESK. This CDR3 is built from 18 residues. V lost 1 base and J lost 5; bases outside the gene matches: 13. This chain's CDR3 is CASSQGFGTEISNEKLFF. CDR3 sequence (DNA): TGTGCCAGCAGCCAAGGATTCGGGACAGAAATAAGCAATGAAAAACTGTTTTTT.

The V gene is TRBV12-3 or TRBV12-4, the J gene TRBJ2-5; D is uncertain. V was trimmed by 6 bases and J by 5 bases, leaving 7 bases between them. The CDR3 is made up of 11 amino acids. The CDR3 nucleotides are TGTGCCAGCAGCCGCTGGGAGACCCAGTACTTC. Translating gives CASSRWETQYF.

CDR3 sequence (DNA): TGTGCCAGCAGCTTTAGCAGGGACACTGAAGCTTTCTTT. This translates into CASSFSRDTEAFF. The chain has TRBV7-3 and TRBJ1-1, with a tentative D call TRBD1 (5 bases). V shed 3 bases and J shed 3 bases, with 8 bases lying between them. Germline-derived CDR1 and CDR2 are SGHTA and FQGTGA. The CDR3 has 13 amino acids.

The V and J genes are TRBV7-9 and TRBJ2-7; D gene unclear. CDR3 length: 14 residues. Germline CDR1 and CDR2: SEHNR and FQNEAQ (reference sequence). V was trimmed by 1 base and J by 1 base, leaving 8 bases between them. CDR3 bases: TGTGCCAGCAGCTTAGTTGGCAGTTCCTACGAGCAGTACTTC. Translation gives CASSLVGSSYEQYF.

The chain carries TRBV12-3 or TRBV12-4 and TRBJ2-5; the D is unclear. CDR3 length: 11 residues. Trimming took 4 bases from V and 5 from J, leaving 5 bases between them. The DNA for the CDR3 is TGTGCCAGCAGTTATTGGGAGACCCAGTACTTC. Its protein is CASSYWETQYF.

V usage is TRBV18 and J usage is TRBJ2-7; TRBD2 might be the D (5 bases). Germline assignment: CDR1 KGHSH and CDR2 LQKENI. This CDR3 is 13 amino acids long. Trimming stripped 1 base from V and 4 bases from J, with 8 bases between. CDR3 loop: CASSPLGSYEQYF. The CDR3 region has the DNA TGTGCCAGCTCACCACTGGGGAGTTACGAGCAGTACTTC. Together with reference TRBV18 and TRBJ2-7, the CDR3 gives the full variable domain: NAGVMQNPRHLVRRRGQEARLRCSPMKGHSHVYWYRQLPEEGLKFMVYLQKENIIDESGMPKERFSAEFPKEGPSILRIQQVVRGDSAAYFCASSPLGSYEQYFGPGTRLTVT.

The V call is TRBV5-6, the J call TRBJ1-2; no definite D call. V was cut by 4 bases and J by 7 bases, with 14 bases left in between. The germline V gene has CDR1 SGHDT and CDR2 YYEEEE. The CDR3 consists of 13 residues. CDR3 protein: CASSPSNVRGYTF. The CDR3 DNA is TGTGCCAGCAGCCCCTCGAATGTGCGTGGCTACACCTTC.

The chain links TRBV2 to TRBJ1-1, with 7 bases aligning to TRBD1. This CDR3 spans 14 amino acids. Trimming cost V 8 bases and J 4 bases; bases outside gene matches: 10. CDR1 and CDR2 (germline): SNHLY, FYNNEI. CDR3 DNA sequence: TGTGCCAGCGGACAGGACCCCAGTGGCACTGAAGCTTTCTTT. It translates to CASGQDPSGTEAFF.

The chain links TRBV5-4 to TRBJ2-1, with D hard to call. Trimming took off 1 base at V and 8 bases at J, with 10 bases between the two ends. The CDR3 is made up of 13 amino acids. The germline V gene has CDR1 SGHNT and CDR2 YYREEE (reference sequence). The CDR3: CASSLQVTHEQFF. Written as DNA, the CDR3 is TGTGCCAGCAGCTTGCAGGTTACACATGAGCAGTTCTTC.

The J gene is TRBJ1-1, the V gene TRBV20-1, with a weak D call TRBD1 (5 bases). This CDR3 contains 11 residues. V was shortened by 4 bases and J by 4 bases, with 7 bases between the two germline ends. Germline V lookup: CDR1 DFQATT, CDR2 SNEGSKA (reference sequence). Written as DNA, the CDR3 is TGCAGTGCTACAGGGTTCACTGAAGCTTTCTTT. It yields the protein CSATGFTEAFF.

This chain links TRBV18 with TRBJ1-5; tentatively, D is TRBD1 (5 bases). Germline lookup yields CDR1 KGHSH and CDR2 LQKENI. Trimming cost V 2 bases and J 2 bases, with 19 bases left between them. The CDR3 has 18 residues. Here the CDR3 reads CASSPWQGEDFRNQPQHF. As DNA, the CDR3 is TGTGCCAGCTCACCATGGCAGGGTGAAGATTTTCGCAATCAGCCCCAGCATTTT. Based on the CDR3 plus reference TRBV18 and TRBJ1-5, the full variable domain is NAGVMQNPRHLVRRRGQEARLRCSPMKGHSHVYWYRQLPEEGLKFMVYLQKENIIDESGMPKERFSAEFPKEGPSILRIQQVVRGDSAAYFCASSPWQGEDFRNQPQHFGDGTRLSIL.

The gene calls are TRBV28 and TRBJ1-2, with TRBD1 identical over 7 bases. The CDR3 covers 13 residues. Looked up from germline, CDR1 is MDHEN and CDR2 is SYDVKM. Trimming cost V 7 bases and J 8 bases; bases outside gene matches: 10. The CDR3 nucleotides are TGTGCCAGCAATGAGGGGGGACAGCAAGGCTACACCTTC. Translated: CASNEGGQQGYTF.

The V gene is TRBV9, the J gene TRBJ1-6; the match to TRBD1 covers 8 bases. Germline CDR1 and CDR2: SGDLS and YYNGEE. V lost 5 bases, J lost 9 bases, and 7 bases stayed unmatched. The CDR3 spans 14 residues. CDR3 nucleotide sequence: TGTGCCAGCAGGCCGGACAGGGAGAGTTCACCCCTCCACTTT. Amino acids: CASRPDRESSPLHF. Drawing the rest from reference TRBV9 and TRBJ1-6, the complete variable domain is DSGVTQTPKHLITATGQRVTLRCSPRSGDLSVYWYQQSLDQGLQFLIQYYNGEERAKGNILERFSAQQFPDLHSELNLSSLELGDSALYFCASRPDRESSPLHFGNGTRLTVT.

The table lists this clone with a count of one. The chain recombines TRBV24-1 with TRBJ2-1; 7 bases line up with TRBD2. The V segment lost 5 bases and the J segment 4 bases; nucleotides outside the gene matches: 7. Germline V CDR1 and CDR2: KGHDR, SFDVKD. This CDR3 comprises 15 residues. CDR3 sequence: CATSAWGRAYNEQFF. The CDR3 nucleotides are TGTGCCACCAGTGCTTGGGGGAGGGCTTACAATGAGCAGTTCTTC.

V and J are TRBV6-1 and TRBJ2-1; no definite D call. The CDR3 spans 16 residues. Trimming removed 2 bases at V and 4 bases at J, with 15 bases between. Germline values: CDR1 MNHNS, CDR2 SASEGT. The CDR3 DNA follows: TGTGCCAGCAGTGAATCAGGCTATACGAAGTACAATGAGCAGTTCTTC. It codes for CASSESGYTKYNEQFF.

About this clone itself: Germline is not matched at one junction end, which may reflect a read error. The chain has TRBV7-2 and TRBJ2-2, with TRBD2 matching over 10 bases. Germline CDR1 is SGHTA and CDR2 is FQGNSA. CDR3 length: 15 residues. This CDR3 is CASSIAGGNTGELFF. The CDR3 DNA sequence: TGTGCCAGCAGCATAGCGGGAGGGAACACCGGGGAGCTGTTTTTT.

This sequence joins TRBV12-3 or TRBV12-4 and TRBJ1-5; TRBD1 is a possible D gene (5 bases). The CDR3 consists of 12 residues. V gave up 2 bases and J gave up 7 bases, with 6 bases separating them. The CDR3 DNA sequence: TGTGCCAGCAGTTTAAGACAGCAGCCCCAGCATTTT. This translates into CASSLRQQPQHF.